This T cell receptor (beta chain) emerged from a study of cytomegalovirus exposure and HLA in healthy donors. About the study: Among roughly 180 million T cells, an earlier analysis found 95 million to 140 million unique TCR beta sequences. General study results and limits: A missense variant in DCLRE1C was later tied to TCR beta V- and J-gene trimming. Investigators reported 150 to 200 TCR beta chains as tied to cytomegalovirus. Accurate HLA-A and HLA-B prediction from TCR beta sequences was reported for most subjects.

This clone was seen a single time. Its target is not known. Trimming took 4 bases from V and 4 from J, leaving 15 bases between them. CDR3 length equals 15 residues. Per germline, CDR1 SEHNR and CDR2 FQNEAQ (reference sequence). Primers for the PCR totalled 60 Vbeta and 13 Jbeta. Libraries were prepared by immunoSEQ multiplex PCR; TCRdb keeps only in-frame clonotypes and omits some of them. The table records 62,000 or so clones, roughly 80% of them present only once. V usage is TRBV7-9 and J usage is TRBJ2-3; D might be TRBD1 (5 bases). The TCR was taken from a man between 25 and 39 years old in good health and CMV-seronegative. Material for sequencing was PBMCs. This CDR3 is CASSSRVIAADTQYF. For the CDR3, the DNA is TGTGCCAGCAGCTCCAGGGTGATTGCTGCAGATACGCAGTATTTT. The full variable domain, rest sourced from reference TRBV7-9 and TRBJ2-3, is DTGVSQNPRHKITKRGQNVTFRCDPISEHNRLYWYRQTLGQGPEFLTYFQNEAQLEKSRLLSDRFSAERPKGSFSTLEIQRTEQGDSAMYLCASSSRVIAADTQYFGPGTRLTVL.